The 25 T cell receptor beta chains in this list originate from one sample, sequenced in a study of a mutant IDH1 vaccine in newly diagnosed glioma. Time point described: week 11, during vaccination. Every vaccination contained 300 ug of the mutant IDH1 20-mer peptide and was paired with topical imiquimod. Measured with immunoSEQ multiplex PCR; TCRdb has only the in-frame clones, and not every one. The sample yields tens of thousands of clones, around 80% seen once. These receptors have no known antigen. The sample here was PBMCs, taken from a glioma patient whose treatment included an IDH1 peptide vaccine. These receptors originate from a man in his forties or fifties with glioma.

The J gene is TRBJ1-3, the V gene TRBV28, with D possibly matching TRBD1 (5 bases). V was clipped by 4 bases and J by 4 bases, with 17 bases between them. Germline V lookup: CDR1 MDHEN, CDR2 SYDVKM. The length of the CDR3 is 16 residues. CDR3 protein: CASSWGQPRRGNTIYF. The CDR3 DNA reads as TGTGCCAGCAGTTGGGGCCAACCCCGGCGGGGAAACACCATATATTTT.

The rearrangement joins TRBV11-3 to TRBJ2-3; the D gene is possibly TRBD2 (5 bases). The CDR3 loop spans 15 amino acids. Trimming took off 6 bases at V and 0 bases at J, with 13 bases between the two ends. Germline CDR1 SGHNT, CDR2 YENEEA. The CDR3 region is CASSFRRYSTDTQYF. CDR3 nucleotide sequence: TGTGCCAGCAGTTTTCGGAGGTATAGCACAGATACGCAGTATTTT.

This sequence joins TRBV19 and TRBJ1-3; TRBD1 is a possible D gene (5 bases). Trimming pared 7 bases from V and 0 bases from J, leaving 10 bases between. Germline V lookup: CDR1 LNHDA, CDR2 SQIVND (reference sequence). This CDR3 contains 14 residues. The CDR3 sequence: CASMRGSSGNTIYF. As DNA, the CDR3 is TGTGCCAGTATGCGGGGGAGCTCTGGAAACACCATATATTTT.

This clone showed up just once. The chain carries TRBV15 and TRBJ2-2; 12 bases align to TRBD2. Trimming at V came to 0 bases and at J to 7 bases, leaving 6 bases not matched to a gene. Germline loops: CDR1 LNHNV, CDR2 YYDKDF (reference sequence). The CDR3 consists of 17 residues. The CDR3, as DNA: TGTGCCACCAGCAGAGATCGGGCTAGCGGGAGGGTCGGGGAGCTGTTTTTT. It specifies CATSRDRASGRVGELFF.

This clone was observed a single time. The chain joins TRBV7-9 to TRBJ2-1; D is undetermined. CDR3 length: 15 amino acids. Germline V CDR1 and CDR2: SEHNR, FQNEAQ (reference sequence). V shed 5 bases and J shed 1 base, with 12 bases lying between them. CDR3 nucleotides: TGTGCCAGCAGCCATCCCCAGGCTTCCTACAATGAGCAGTTCTTC. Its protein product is CASSHPQASYNEQFF.

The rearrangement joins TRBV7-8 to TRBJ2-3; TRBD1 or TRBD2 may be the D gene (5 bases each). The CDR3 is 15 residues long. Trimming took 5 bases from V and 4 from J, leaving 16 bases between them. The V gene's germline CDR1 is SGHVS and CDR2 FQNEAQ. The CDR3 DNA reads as TGTGCCAGCAGCGTCGGGACCCTCCCCCCAGATACGCAGTATTTT. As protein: CASSVGTLPPDTQYF.

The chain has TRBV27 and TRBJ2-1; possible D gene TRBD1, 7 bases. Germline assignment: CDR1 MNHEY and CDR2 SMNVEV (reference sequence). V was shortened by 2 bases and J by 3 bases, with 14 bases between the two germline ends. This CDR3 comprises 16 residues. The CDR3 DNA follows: TGTGCCAGCAGTTTAACGGCGGGACAGATCTACAATGAGCAGTTCTTC. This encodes CASSLTAGQIYNEQFF.

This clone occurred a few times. The CDR3 protein is CASSIGIGQGAMEGYTF. CDR3 DNA sequence: TGTGCCAGTAGTATAGGGATCGGACAGGGTGCGATGGAGGGCTACACCTTC. The gene calls are TRBV19 and TRBJ1-2; the match to TRBD1 covers 8 bases. CDR1 and CDR2 (germline): LNHDA, SQIVND (reference sequence). The CDR3 sequence is 17 residues long. Trimming cost V 1 base and J 8 bases; bases outside gene matches: 15.

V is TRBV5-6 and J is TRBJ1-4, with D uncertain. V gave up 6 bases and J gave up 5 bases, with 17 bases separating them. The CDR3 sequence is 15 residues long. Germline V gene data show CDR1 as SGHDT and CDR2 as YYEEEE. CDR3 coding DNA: TGTGCCAGCACCACACTAGAGTCGGGGAATGAAAAACTGTTTTTT. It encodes CASTTLESGNEKLFF.

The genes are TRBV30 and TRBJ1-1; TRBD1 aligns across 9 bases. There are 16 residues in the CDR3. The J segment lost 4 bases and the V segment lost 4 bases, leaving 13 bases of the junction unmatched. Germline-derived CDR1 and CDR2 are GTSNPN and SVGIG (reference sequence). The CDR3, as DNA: TGTGCCTGGATTCCAACCATACAGGGGGCCTTCACTGAAGCTTTCTTT. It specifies CAWIPTIQGAFTEAFF.

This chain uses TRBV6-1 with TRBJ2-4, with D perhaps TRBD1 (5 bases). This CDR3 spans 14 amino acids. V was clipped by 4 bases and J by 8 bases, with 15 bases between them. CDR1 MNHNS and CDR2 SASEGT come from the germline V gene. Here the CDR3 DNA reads TGTGCCAGCAGTGGTTTGTCAGAAGGGGACATTCAGTACTTC. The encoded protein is CASSGLSEGDIQYF.

CDR3 nucleotides: TGTGCCAGCAGCCAATCGTTAGCAGGTTCTAACTATGGCTACACCTTC. The encoded protein is CASSQSLAGSNYGYTF. The V call is TRBV16, the J call TRBJ1-2; D not resolved. The length of the CDR3 is 16 residues. The germline V and J ends were trimmed by 0 bases and 0 bases, with 11 bases remaining between them. Per the germline V gene, CDR1 is KGHSY and CDR2 is FQNENV.

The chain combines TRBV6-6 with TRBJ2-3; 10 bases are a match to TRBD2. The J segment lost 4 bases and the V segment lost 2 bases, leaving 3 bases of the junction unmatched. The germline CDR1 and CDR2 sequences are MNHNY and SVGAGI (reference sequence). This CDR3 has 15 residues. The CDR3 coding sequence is TGTGCCAGCAGTTACCCAGCGGGAGGGCCAGATACGCAGTATTTT. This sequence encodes CASSYPAGGPDTQYF.

The chain's CDR3 is CASSLYPSGTYEQYF. The CDR3 DNA reads as TGTGCCAGCAGCTTGTATCCTAGCGGAACCTACGAGCAGTACTTC. The chain is built from TRBV5-4 and TRBJ2-7; TRBD2 agrees at 7 bases. CDR1 is SGHNT and CDR2 is YYREEE in the germline V gene (reference sequence). The CDR3 length is 15 residues. V lost 1 base, J lost 2 bases, and 6 bases stayed unmatched.

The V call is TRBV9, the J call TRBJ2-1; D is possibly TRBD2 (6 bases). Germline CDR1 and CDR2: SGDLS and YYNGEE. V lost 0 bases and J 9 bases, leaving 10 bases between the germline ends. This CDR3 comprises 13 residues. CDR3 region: CASSVVLEGEQFF. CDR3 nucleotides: TGTGCCAGCAGCGTAGTCCTGGAGGGTGAGCAGTTCTTC.

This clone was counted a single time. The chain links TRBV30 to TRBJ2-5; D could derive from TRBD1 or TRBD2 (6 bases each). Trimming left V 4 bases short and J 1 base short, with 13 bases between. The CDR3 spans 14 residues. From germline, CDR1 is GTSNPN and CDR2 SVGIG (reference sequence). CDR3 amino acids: CAWTRGRGQETQYF. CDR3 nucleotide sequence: TGTGCCTGGACCCGGGGGCGGGGCCAAGAGACCCAGTACTTC.

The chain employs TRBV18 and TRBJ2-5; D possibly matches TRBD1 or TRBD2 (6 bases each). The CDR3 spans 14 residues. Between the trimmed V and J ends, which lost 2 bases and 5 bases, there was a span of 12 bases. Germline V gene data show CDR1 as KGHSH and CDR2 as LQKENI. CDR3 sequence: CASSPGGGKETQYF. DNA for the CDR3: TGTGCCAGCTCACCAGGAGGGGGAAAGGAGACCCAGTACTTC.

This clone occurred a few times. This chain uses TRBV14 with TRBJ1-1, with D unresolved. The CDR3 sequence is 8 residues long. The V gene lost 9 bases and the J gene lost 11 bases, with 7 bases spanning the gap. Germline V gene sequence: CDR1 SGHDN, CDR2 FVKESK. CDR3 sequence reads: CARNQAFF. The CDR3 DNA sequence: TGTGCCAGGAATCAGGCTTTCTTT.

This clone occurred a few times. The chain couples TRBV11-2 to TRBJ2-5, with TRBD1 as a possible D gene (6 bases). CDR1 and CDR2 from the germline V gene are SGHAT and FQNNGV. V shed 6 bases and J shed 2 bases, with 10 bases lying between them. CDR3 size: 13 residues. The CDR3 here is CASRRTVQETQYF. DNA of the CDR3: TGTGCCAGCAGAAGGACAGTTCAAGAGACCCAGTACTTC.

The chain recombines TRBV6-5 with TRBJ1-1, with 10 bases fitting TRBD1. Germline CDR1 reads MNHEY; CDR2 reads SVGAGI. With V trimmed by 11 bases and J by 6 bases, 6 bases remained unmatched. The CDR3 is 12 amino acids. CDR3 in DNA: TGTGCCTCAGGACAGGGGGTCTCTGAAGCTTTCTTT. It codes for CASGQGVSEAFF.

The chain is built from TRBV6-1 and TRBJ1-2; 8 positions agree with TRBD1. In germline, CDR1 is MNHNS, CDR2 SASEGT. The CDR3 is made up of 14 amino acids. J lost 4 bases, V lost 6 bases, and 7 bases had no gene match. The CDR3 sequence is CASSAGQGAYGYTF. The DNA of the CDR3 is TGTGCCAGCAGCGCCGGACAGGGCGCCTATGGCTACACCTTC.

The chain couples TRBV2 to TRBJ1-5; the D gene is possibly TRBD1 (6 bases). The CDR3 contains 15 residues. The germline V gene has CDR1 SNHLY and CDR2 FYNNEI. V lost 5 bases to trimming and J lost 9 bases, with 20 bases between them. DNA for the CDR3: TGTGCCAGCAGTTCCAGATCGACAGGCCCTAGGCCCCAGCATTTT. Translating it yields CASSSRSTGPRPQHF.

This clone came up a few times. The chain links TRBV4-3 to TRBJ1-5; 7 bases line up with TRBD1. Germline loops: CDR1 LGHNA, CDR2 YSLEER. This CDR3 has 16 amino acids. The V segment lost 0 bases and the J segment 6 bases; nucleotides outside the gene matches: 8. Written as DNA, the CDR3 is TGCGCCAGCAGCCAAGAAGTAGGGGGCGCGGGTCAGCCCCAGCATTTT. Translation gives CASSQEVGGAGQPQHF.

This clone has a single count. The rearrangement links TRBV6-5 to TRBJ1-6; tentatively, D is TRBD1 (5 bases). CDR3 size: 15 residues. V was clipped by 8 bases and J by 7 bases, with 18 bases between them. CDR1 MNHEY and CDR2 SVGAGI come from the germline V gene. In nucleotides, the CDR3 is TGTGCCAGCCAACTACTCTTCCAGGGAAATTCACCCCTCCACTTT. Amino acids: CASQLLFQGNSPLHF.

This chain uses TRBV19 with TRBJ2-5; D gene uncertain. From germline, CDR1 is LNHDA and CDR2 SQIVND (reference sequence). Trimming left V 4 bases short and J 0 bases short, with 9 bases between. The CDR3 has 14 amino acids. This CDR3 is CASSRFGDQETQYF. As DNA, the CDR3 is TGTGCCAGTAGTAGGTTTGGGGACCAAGAGACCCAGTACTTC. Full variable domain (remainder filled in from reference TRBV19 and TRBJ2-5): DGGITQSPKYLFRKEGQNVTLSCEQNLNHDAMYWYRQDPGQGLRLIYYSQIVNDFQKGDIAEGYSVSREKKESFPLTVTSAQKNPTAFYLCASSRFGDQETQYFGPGTRLLVL.